This TCR beta chain was sequenced in a study of CXCR3-negative and CXCR3-positive naive CD8 T cells (dated by TCRdb to between 2019 and 2020). General notes on the study: In total, roughly 140 million TRB reads were obtained, which works out to roughly 1.5 +/- 0.3 million reads per library. The diversity and physicochemical repertoire analyses included about a dozen donors pooled from two independent experiments. TRBV-TRBJ cluster analysis included naive subsets from five or six donors and memory cells from 3 donors.

The CDR3 runs 16 amino acids, cysteine and phenylalanine included. No DNA accompanies this entry. CDR1 and CDR2, per the germline V gene, are SGHNT and YENEEA. The instrument given in TCRdb is NextSeq 550. The Human TCR Profiling Kit (MiLaboratory) was used to prepare UMI-labeled 5' RACE TRB cDNA libraries. The full amount of extracted RNA was used for cDNA synthesis, and the full amount of resulting cDNA was used for PCR amplification. The libraries were made side by side, with each library going through the same number of PCR cycles. Processing in the source paper ran as follows. MIGEC and MiXCR extracted about 49,000 +/- 11,000 unique UMI-labeled TRB cDNA molecules per library, requiring at least two reads per UMI. An average of approximately 40,000 +/- 10,000 functional in-frame TRB CDR3 nucleotide clonotypes without stop codons was found per library. After downsampling to 5000 UMI-labeled TRB molecules per sample, diversity metrics such as normalized Shannon-Wiener and Chao1 were calculated in VDJtools. Clonotype-size-weighted physicochemical properties of the central five CDR3 residues (interaction energy, strength, volume and Kidera factor 4) were computed in VDJtools. The reads went through TCRdb reprocessing, and each CDR3 protein sequence gets one entry with no DNA. For this entry, the V and J calls and clone size follow TCRdb and not the study's own pipeline. For this sample, the table gives approximately 120,000 distinct CDR3 sequences. The ten top clones hold about 0.35% of the sample.

With respect to this clonotype: It lacks a known antigen.

For each CD8+ T cell subset, flow sorting was done in triplicate, and under 350,000 cells per subset went directly into RLT lysis buffer. Naive CD8+ T cells were defined stringently as CD45RO-CCR7+CD27+CD95- to exclude memory contaminants. Peripheral blood mononuclear cells were isolated from buffy coats using standard density gradient centrifugation. A FACSAria III was used to flow-sort naive CD8+ T cells into CXCR3-negative and CXCR3-positive populations. Total RNA was extracted from sorted cells with an RNeasy Mini Kit. Overall study outcomes, separate from this receptor: TRB CDR3s from CXCR3-positive naive cells showed higher hydrophobicity (lower Kidera factor 4), lower energy, and higher strength and volume indices than CXCR3-negative naive cells. CXCR3 expression partially decreased after cryopreservation, so most assays used freshly isolated PBMCs. Within the same donor, TRBV-TRBJ usage looked similar between naive CXCR3-negative and CXCR3-positive cells, but memory cells had distinct patterns. Both naive subsets had comparably high repertoire diversity, while memory CD8+ T cells had much lower repertoire diversity. Surface CD5, linked to self-reactivity in mice, was comparable between naive subsets; TCR interaction strength was therefore also inferred from TRB CDR3 physicochemical properties.

Sample: naive CXCR3+ CD8+ T cells from blood. The intended sense of this specimen's cell subset or site label: CD45RO-CCR7+CD27+CD95- naive CD8+ T cells expressing CXCR3 (TNR3+). The TCR comes from a human donor in good health. Some clones in this sample may be carry-over from other donors' samples. The rearrangement combines TRBV11-3 with TRBJ2-3; there is no DNA to check the TCRdb D call of TRBD2. CDR3 sequence: CASSSDSGGATDTQYF. This CDR3, with the reference TRBV11-3 and TRBJ2-3 proteins standing in past its ends, gives the full variable domain EAGVVQSPRYKIIEKKQPVAFWCNPISGHNTLYWYLQNLGQGPELLIRYENEEAVDDSQLPKDRFSAERLKGVDSTLKIQPAELGDSAVYLCASSSDSGGATDTQYFGPGTRLTVL.